The 14 T cell receptor beta chains reported below all come from one sample, sequenced in a study of CD8 T cells in ankylosing spondylitis (dated by TCRdb to about 2017). General conclusions and limits of the study: A TCR beta motif of eight highly homologous amino acid variants appeared characteristic of blood from ankylosing spondylitis patients.

These receptors have no known antigen. Library prep was done by 5' RACE. The sequencer listed for this sample is Illumina HiSeq 2500. TCRdb passed the public sequencing reads through fastp at Q25 and MiXCR, retaining productive beta sequences. Each record represents a unique CDR3 protein, reported with the most common genes and DNA among its rows. The sample yields 200,000 to 250,000 distinct CDR3 sequences; 7% to 8% were counted once. Clones ranked in the top ten supply 13% to 15% of the sample. The specimen sequenced was blood, either unsorted or a sorted T cell fraction (not recorded which). These TCRs come from a male donor with ankylosing spondylitis.

This clonotype was seen at least ten times. The chain uses TRBV4-2 and TRBJ1-2; D unclear. Germline V lookup: CDR1 LGHNA, CDR2 YNFKEQ. The CDR3 spans 14 residues. Between the trimmed V and J ends, which lost 7 bases and 4 bases, there was a span of 16 bases. The CDR3 nucleotides read TGTGCCAGCAAAGGGTCTGGGATTGGCTATGGCTACACCTTC. Amino acids: CASKGSGIGYGYTF.

There are a few counts of this clonotype. This chain links TRBV4-3 with TRBJ1-5; possible D gene TRBD1, 6 bases. Trimming removed 3 bases from V and 7 bases from J, with 16 bases in between. CDR1 is LGHNA and CDR2 is YSLEER in the germline V gene. This CDR3 has 15 residues. The CDR3, as DNA: TGCGCCAGCAGCCAGGGAACAGGGTTCGGCCAGCCCCAGCATTTT. The encoded protein is CASSQGTGFGQPQHF.

This clonotype occurred many times. This chain links TRBV5-1 with TRBJ2-7; D is ambiguous. The V end lost 0 bases, the J end lost 0 bases, and 13 bases lay between the germline ends. This CDR3 is built from 16 residues. In germline, CDR1 is SGHRS, CDR2 YFSETQ. The CDR3 DNA reads TGCGCCAGCAGCTTGGAGGCCAGCTCAAACTCCTACGAGCAGTACTTC. Amino acids: CASSLEASSNSYEQYF.

There are many counts of this clonotype. The chain uses TRBV5-1 and TRBJ2-7; no reliable D call. This CDR3 is 14 amino acids long. Trimming removed 2 bases at V and 3 bases at J, with 12 bases between. In germline, CDR1 is SGHRS, CDR2 YFSETQ. As DNA, the CDR3 is TGCGCCAGCAGCTTCGGGTCTAACCGCTACGAGCAGTACTTC. This encodes CASSFGSNRYEQYF.

This clonotype was seen repeatedly, ten times or more. The gene calls are TRBV9 and TRBJ2-1; D is possibly TRBD1 or TRBD2 (6 bases each). Looked up from germline, CDR1 is SGDLS and CDR2 is YYNGEE. This CDR3 has 17 amino acids. The V gene lost 3 bases and the J gene lost 5 bases, with 21 bases spanning the gap. Written as DNA, the CDR3 is TGTGCCAGCAGCGAGGGGCCGGGGGCCCCTGTTGACAATGAGCAGTTCTTC. Encoded protein: CASSEGPGAPVDNEQFF.

This clonotype was recorded at least ten times. The rearrangement uses TRBV7-9 and TRBJ2-1, with a weak D call TRBD1 (5 bases). Between the trimmed V and J ends, which lost 1 base and 0 bases, there was a span of 10 bases. The CDR3 loop spans 16 amino acids. CDR1 and CDR2 (germline): SEHNR, FQNEAQ (reference sequence). Here the CDR3 DNA reads TGTGCCAGCAGCTTAGAGGGGCTGAGCTCCTACAATGAGCAGTTCTTC. Its protein is CASSLEGLSSYNEQFF.

This clonotype was found many times. The chain has TRBV19 and TRBJ2-2, with D unresolved. CDR3 length: 14 residues. V gave up 3 bases and J gave up 2 bases, with 7 bases separating them. Germline CDR1 reads LNHDA; CDR2 reads SQIVND (reference sequence). CDR3 bases: TGTGCCAGTAGTATCACAGCTAACACCGGGGAGCTGTTTTTT. It specifies CASSITANTGELFF.

In this sample, this clonotype turned up many times. This chain uses TRBV6-5 with TRBJ1-1; TRBD1 agrees at 7 bases. Per the germline V gene, CDR1 is MNHEY and CDR2 is SVGAGI. V gave up 0 bases and J gave up 7 bases; unmatched junction bases: 11. This CDR3 spans 16 amino acids. The CDR3 spells CASSYSIGQENFEAFF. The CDR3, as DNA: TGTGCCAGCAGTTACTCGATCGGACAGGAAAATTTTGAAGCTTTCTTT.

The V gene is TRBV10-3, the J gene TRBJ1-3; TRBD1 might be the D (5 bases). With 6 bases removed from V and 4 bases from J, the gap between germline ends came to 10 bases. Germline V gene lookup returns CDR1 ENHRY and CDR2 SYGVKD. This CDR3 is 13 amino acids long. This CDR3 is CAISPGSGNTIYF. CDR3 nucleotides: TGTGCCATCAGCCCAGGGTCAGGAAACACCATATATTTT.

The gene calls are TRBV19 and TRBJ1-4, with 7 bases aligning to TRBD1. This CDR3 spans 14 amino acids. Unmatched junction bases numbered 5, after V lost 2 bases and J lost 8 bases. CDR1 LNHDA and CDR2 SQIVND come from the germline V gene (reference sequence). This CDR3 reads CASSITQGNEKLFF. The CDR3 coding sequence is TGTGCCAGTAGTATAACACAGGGGAACGAAAAACTGTTTTTT.

This clonotype has ten or more counts. The genes are TRBV5-1 and TRBJ2-1, with a possible D match to TRBD1 (6 bases). CDR1 is SGHRS, CDR2 YFSETQ, per germline. V was clipped by 4 bases and J by 8 bases, with 13 bases between them. The CDR3 sequence is 13 residues long. CDR3 sequence (DNA): TGCGCCAGCAGCGTGGACAGTCGCGATGAGCAGTTCTTC. Residues: CASSVDSRDEQFF.

This clonotype showed up just a few times. The V gene is TRBV27, the J gene TRBJ2-2, with TRBD2 matching over 11 bases. V was pared by 3 bases and J by 6 bases, with 0 bases of the junction left unmatched. CDR3 size: 14 residues. Germline CDR1 is MNHEY and CDR2 is SMNVEV (reference sequence). The CDR3 nucleotides read TGTGCCAGCAGTTTGGGACTAGCGGCCGGGGAGCTGTTTTTT. Translated, it gives CASSLGLAAGELFF.

This clonotype showed up just a few times. The J gene is TRBJ2-2, the V gene TRBV4-2, with D unclear. Germline V gene sequence: CDR1 LGHNA, CDR2 YNFKEQ. Trimming stripped 0 bases from V and 3 bases from J, with 17 bases between. This CDR3 region has 18 residues. The CDR3 region is CASSQDEVPLMDTGELFF. CDR3 coding DNA: TGTGCCAGCAGCCAAGATGAAGTACCCCTTATGGACACCGGGGAGCTGTTTTTT.

At least ten counts were recorded for this clonotype. Written as DNA, the CDR3 is TGCGCCAGCAGCCAAGGACCCCTGCTAGCGGGAGGGTCCAATGAGCAGTTCTTC. This codes for CASSQGPLLAGGSNEQFF. The chain has TRBV4-3 and TRBJ2-1, with 12 bases identical to TRBD2. The CDR3 runs to 18 residues. V trimming: 1 base; J trimming: 6 bases; junction bases outside the gene matches: 10. Germline CDR1 and CDR2: LGHNA and YSLEER.